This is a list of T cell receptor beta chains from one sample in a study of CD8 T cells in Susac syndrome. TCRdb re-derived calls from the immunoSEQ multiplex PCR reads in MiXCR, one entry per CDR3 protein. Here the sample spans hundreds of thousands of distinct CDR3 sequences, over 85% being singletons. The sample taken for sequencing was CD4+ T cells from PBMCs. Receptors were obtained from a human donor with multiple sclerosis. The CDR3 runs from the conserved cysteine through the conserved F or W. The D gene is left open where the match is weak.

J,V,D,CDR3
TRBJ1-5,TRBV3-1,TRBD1,CASSQFRGYSPQHF
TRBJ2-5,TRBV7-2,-,CASSRRTAPGPLATETQYF
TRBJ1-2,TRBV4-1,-,CASSQGYNRPGGGYTF
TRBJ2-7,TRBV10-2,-,CASGAAWRYEQYF
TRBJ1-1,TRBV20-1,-,CSASHGFDTEAFF
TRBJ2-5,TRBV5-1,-,CASSLGGGARGETQYF
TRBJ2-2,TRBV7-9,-,CASSSPTDTGELFF
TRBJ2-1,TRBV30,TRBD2,CAWRTSGGNYNEQFF
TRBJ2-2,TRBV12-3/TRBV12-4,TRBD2,CASRRGAKNTGELFF
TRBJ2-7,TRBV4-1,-,CASSKTQQGSYEQYF
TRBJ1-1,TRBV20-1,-,CSAPRPIQGRAEAFF
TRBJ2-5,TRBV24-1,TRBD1,CATSATGETQYF
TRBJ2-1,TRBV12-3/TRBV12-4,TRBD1,CASSQQGAQFF
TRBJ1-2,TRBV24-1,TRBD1,CATSDPPTGGFGYTF
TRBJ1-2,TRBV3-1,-,CASSQEGRGGQFGYTF
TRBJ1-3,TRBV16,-,CASSPAEKGRDTIYF
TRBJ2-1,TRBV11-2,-,CASSLPRMGGEQFF
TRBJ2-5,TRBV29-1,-,CSVEGAGGQETQYF
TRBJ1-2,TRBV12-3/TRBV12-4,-,CASSSQRGLGGYTF
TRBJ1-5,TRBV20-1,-,CSASKGNQPQHF
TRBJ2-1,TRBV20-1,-,CSVPARPYNEQFF
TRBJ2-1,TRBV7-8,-,CASSQEHEQFF
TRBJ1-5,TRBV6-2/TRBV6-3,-,CASSYSMGNQPQHF
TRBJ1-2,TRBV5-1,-,CASSLEGGSGYTF
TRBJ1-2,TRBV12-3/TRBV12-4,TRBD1,CASPGQGYRGYTF
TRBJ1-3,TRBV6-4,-,CARTLPRMETSSGNTIYF
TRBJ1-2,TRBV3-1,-,CASSQDFRLEGYTF
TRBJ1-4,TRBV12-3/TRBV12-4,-,CASGTDGTNEKLFF
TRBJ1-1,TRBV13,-,CASSRKPNTEAFF
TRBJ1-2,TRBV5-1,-,CASSRDLEGPVYGYTF
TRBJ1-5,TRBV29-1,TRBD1,CSVVVTGDGNQPQHF
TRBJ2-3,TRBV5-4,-,CASSDRTADTQYF
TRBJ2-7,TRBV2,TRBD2,CASSEGLAVYEQYF
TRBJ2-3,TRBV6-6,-,CASSYDLGGRDTQYF
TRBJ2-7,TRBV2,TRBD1,CASRGTGVYEQYF
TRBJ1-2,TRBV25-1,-,CASSEDARDYGYTF
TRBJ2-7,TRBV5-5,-,CASSLGGVAYEQYF
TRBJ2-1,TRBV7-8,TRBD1,CASSLTSPGQYNEQFF
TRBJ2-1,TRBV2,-,CASSGLGRGEQFF
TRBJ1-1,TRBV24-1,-,CATSDDQGTEAFF
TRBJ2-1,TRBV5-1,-,CASAGSITGANEQFF
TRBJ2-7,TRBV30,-,CAWSFEYEQYF
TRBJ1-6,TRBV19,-,CASSRTVAPLHF
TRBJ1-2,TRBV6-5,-,CASSRDRLLYGYTF
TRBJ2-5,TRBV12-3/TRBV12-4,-,CASSLVWGETQYF
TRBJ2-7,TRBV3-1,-,CASSQRTGTDGYEQYF